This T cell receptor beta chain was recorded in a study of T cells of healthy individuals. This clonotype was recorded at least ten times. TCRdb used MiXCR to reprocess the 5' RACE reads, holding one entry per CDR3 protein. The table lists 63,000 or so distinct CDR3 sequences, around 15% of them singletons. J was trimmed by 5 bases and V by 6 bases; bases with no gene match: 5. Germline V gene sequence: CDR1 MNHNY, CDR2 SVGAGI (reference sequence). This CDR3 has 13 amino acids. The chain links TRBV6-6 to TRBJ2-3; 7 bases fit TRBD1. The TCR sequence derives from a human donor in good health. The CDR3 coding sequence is TGTGCCAGCAGCAGAACAGGGGAAGATACGCAGTATTTT. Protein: CASSRTGEDTQYF.